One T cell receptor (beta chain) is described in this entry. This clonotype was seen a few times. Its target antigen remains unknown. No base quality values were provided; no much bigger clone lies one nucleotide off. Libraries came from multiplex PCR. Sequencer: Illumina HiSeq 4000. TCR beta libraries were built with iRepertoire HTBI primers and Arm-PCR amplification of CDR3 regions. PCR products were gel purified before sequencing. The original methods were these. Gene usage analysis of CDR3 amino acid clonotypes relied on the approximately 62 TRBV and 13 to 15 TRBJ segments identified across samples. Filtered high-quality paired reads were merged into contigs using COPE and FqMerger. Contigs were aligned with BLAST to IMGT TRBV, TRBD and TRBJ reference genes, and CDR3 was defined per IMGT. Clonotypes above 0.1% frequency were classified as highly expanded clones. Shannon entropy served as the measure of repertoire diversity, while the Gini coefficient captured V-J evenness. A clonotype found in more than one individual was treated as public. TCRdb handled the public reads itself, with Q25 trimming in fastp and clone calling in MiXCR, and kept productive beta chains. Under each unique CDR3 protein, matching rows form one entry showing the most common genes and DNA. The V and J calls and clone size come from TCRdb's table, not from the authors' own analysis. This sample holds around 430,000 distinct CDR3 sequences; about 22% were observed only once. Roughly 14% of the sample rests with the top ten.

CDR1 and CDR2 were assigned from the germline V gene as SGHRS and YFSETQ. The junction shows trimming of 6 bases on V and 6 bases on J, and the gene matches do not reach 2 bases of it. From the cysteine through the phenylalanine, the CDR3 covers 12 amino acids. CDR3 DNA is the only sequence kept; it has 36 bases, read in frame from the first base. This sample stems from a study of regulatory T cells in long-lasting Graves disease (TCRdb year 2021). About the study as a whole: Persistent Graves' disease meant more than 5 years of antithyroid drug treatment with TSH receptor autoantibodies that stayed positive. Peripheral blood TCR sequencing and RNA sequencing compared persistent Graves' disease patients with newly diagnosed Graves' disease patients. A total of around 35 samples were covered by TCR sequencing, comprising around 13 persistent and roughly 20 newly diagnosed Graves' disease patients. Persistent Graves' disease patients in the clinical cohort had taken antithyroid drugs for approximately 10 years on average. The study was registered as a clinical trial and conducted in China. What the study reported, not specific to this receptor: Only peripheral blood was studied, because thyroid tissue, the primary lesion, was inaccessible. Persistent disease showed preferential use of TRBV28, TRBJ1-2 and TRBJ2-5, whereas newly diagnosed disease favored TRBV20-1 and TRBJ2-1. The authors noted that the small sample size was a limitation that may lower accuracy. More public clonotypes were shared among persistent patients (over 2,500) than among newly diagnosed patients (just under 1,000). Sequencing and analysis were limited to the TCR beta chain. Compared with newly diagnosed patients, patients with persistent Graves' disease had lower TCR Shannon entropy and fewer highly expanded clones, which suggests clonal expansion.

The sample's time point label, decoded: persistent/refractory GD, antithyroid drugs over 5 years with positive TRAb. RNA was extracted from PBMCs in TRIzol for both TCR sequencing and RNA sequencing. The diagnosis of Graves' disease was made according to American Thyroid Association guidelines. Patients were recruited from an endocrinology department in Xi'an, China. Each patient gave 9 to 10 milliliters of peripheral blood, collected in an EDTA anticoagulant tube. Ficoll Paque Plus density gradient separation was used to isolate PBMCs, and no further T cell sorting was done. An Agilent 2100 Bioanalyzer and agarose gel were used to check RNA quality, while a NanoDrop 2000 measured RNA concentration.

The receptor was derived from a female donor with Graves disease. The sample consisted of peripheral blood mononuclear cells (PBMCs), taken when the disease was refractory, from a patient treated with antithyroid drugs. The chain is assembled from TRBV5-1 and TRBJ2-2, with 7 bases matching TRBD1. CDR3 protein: CASKQGSGELFF. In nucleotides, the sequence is TGCGCCAGCAAACAGGGGTCCGGGGAGCTGTTTTTT.